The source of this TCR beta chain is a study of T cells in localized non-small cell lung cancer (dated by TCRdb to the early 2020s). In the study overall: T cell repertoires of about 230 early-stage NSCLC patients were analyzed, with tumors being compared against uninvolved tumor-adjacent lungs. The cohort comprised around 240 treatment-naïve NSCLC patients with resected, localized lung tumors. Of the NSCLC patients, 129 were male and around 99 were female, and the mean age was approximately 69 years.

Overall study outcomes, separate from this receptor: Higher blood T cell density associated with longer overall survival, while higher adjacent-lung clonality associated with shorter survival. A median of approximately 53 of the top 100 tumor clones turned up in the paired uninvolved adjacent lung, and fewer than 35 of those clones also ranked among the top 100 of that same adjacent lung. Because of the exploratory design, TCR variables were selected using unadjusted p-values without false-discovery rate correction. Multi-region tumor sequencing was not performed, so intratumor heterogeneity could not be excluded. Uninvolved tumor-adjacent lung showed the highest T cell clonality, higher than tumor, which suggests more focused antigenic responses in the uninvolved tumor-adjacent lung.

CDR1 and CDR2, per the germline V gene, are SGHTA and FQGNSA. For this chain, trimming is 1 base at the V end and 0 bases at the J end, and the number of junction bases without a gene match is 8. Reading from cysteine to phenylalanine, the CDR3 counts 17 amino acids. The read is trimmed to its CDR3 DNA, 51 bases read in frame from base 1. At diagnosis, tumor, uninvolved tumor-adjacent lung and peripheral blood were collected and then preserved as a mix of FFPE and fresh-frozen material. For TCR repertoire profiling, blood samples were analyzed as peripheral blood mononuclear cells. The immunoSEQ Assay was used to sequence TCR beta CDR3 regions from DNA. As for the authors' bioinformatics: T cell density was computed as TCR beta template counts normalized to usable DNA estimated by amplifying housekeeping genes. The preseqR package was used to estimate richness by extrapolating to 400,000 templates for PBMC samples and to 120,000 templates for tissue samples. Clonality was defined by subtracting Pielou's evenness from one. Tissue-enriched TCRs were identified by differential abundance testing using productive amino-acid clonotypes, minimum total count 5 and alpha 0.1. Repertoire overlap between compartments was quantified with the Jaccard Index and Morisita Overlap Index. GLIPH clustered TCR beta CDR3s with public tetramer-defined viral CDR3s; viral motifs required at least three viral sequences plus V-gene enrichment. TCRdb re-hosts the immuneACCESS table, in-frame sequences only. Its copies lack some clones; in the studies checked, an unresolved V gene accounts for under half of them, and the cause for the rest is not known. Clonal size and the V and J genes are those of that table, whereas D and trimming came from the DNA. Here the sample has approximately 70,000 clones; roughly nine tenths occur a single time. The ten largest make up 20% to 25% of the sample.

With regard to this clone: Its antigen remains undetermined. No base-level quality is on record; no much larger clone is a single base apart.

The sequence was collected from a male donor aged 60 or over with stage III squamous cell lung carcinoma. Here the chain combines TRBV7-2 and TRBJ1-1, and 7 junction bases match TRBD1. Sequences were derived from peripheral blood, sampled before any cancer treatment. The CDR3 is CASSLGGGRLLNTEAFF. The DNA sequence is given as TGTGCCAGCAGCTTAGGAGGGGGCAGGCTTTTGAACACTGAAGCTTTCTTT.